The source of this T cell receptor (beta chain) is a study of shared clonotypes between healthy human individuals. Overall study context: With ages of 18 to 49, the donors were two women and a few men.

The method was immunoSEQ multiplex PCR; TCRdb's version includes in-frame clones alone and lacks a portion of them. The table includes some 2,100,000 clones, roughly 91% detected once. The study, taken as a whole, reports: Between a handful of donors, naive CD4 clonotypes were shared at a level of approximately 5%. It was the non-shared clonotypes that had lower generation probabilities than clonotypes shared by all four donors. Generally, estimated richness proved larger in naive subsets than it did in memory subsets.

On this clone itself: Its target is not known.

The CDR3 spans 14 residues. Germline CDR1 SEHNR, CDR2 FQNEAQ (reference sequence). V dropped 5 bases and J dropped 6; count of bases not matched to a gene: 5. Naive CD8 cells lacked CD45RO, underwent positive selection for CCR7 and left out terminally differentiated effector memory CD45RA+ cells. The V and J genes are TRBV7-9 and TRBJ2-2; 8 bases line up with TRBD1. The clonotype was recovered from a man between 18 and 29 years old in good health. Some clones in this sample may be carry-over from other donors' samples. Sequencing used naive CD8+ T cells from PBMCs. CDR3 loop: CASSRTGSAGELFF. CDR3 sequence (DNA): TGTGCCAGCAGCCGGACAGGGTCGGCCGGGGAGCTGTTTTTT.